Listed here are 4 T cell receptor beta chains from one sample, sequenced in a study of blood T cells in healthy people across ages. For the second PCR, which ran for about 6 to 11 cycles, a sample-barcoded 5' primer and a J-beta primer mix were used. TCRdb ran MiXCR on the 5' RACE reads and lists one entry per CDR3 protein. The data show 550,000 to 650,000 distinct CDR3 sequences, with less than 35% seen just once and more than 15% held by the top ten. The sequenced sample was blood. The source is a woman of 80 years or more in good health.

As to this clonotype: A much larger clone differs from this one at a single base, so this may be a read error. V is TRBV12-3 or TRBV12-4 and J is TRBJ1-2; D is unresolved. The CDR3 runs to 14 residues. The CDR3 DNA follows: TGTGCCCGCAGTTTACCGCCGGCGACCTATGGCTACACCTTC. Its protein is CARSLPPATYGYTF.

This clonotype was seen at least ten times. The chain is built from TRBV7-2 and TRBJ1-1, with 7 bases lining up with TRBD1. Germline assignment: CDR1 SGHTA and CDR2 FQGNSA. This CDR3 comprises 14 residues. The V and J ends lost 5 bases and 1 base, in that order; junction bases with no gene match: 4. The DNA of the CDR3 is TGTGCCAGCAGCCCGACAGGGCGGAACACTGAAGCTTTCTTT. Amino acids: CASSPTGRNTEAFF.

Ten or more counts support this clonotype. The V call is TRBV7-2, the J call TRBJ2-7; D is unclear. V dropped 2 bases and J dropped 3 bases, with 5 bases sitting between them. CDR1 SGHTA and CDR2 FQGNSA come from the germline V gene. This CDR3 contains 12 residues. This CDR3 reads CASSLSLYEQYF. DNA for the CDR3: TGTGCCAGCAGCTTAAGTCTCTACGAGCAGTACTTC.

This clonotype was detected only a few times. The chain joins TRBV10-3 to TRBJ1-3, with TRBD1 as a possible D gene (6 bases). CDR1 and CDR2 from the germline V gene are ENHRY and SYGVKD. This CDR3 is 16 amino acids long. V lost 0 bases to trimming and J lost 4 bases, with 13 bases between them. The CDR3 region is CAISESKARGGNTIYF. As DNA, the CDR3 is TGTGCCATCAGTGAGTCGAAGGCGAGGGGGGGAAACACCATATATTTT.